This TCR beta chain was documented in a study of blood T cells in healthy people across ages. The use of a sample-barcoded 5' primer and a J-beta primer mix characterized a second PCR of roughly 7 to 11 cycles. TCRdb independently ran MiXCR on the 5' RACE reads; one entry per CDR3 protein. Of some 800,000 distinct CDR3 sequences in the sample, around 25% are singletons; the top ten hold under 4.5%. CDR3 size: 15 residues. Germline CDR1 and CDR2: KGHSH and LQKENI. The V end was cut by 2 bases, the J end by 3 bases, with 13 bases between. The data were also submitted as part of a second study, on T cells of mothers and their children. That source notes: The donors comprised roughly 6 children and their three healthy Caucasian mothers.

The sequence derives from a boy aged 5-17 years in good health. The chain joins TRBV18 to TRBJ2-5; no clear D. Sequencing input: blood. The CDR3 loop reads CASSPGTSPEETQYF. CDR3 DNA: TGTGCCAGCTCACCAGGAACAAGCCCTGAAGAGACCCAGTACTTC.